A single sample gave rise to the 25 T cell receptor beta chains below, sequenced in a study of blood T cell repertoires in COVID-19. Here immunoSEQ multiplex PCR was the method, and the copy in TCRdb shows in-frame clones only, minus some. Among some 300,000 clones listed, approximately 90% were seen once. Input material: PBMCs or T cells enriched from blood (not recorded which). All receptors derive from a middle-aged woman who had recovered from COVID-19.

The chain carries TRBV27 and TRBJ2-7; D possibly corresponds to TRBD1 (6 bases). Germline loops: CDR1 MNHEY, CDR2 SMNVEV (reference sequence). V was cut by 5 bases and J by 2 bases, with 13 bases left in between. CDR3 length equals 14 residues. The CDR3 here is CASSRTAKPYEQYF. As DNA, the CDR3 is TGTGCCAGCAGTCGGACAGCGAAACCCTACGAGCAGTACTTC.

CDR3: CASRLAGGSYEQYF. In DNA, the CDR3 is TGTGCCAGTAGACTAGCGGGGGGCTCCTACGAGCAGTACTTC. The V gene is TRBV19, the J gene TRBJ2-7, with TRBD2 matching 12 bases. Germline V lookup: CDR1 LNHDA, CDR2 SQIVND (reference sequence). Losses at the gene ends were 6 bases for V and 0 bases for J; bases not matched to a gene: 0. The CDR3 contains 14 residues.

V is TRBV7-9 and J is TRBJ1-2, with a tentative D call TRBD1 (6 bases). CDR3 length equals 11 residues. Deletions cut 10 bases from V and 8 bases from J, with 14 bases between. Germline lookup yields CDR1 SEHNR and CDR2 FQNEAQ (reference sequence). As DNA, the CDR3 is TGTGCCACCTTATTTGGGGGCGGCTACACCTTC. It translates to CATLFGGGYTF. Looking up the rest from reference TRBV7-9 and TRBJ1-2 gives the full variable domain: DTGVSQNPRHKITKRGQNVTFRCDPISEHNRLYWYRQTLGQGPEFLTYFQNEAQLEKSRLLSDRFSAERPKGSFSTLEIQRTEQGDSAMYLCATLFGGGYTFGSGTRLTVV.

This clone was seen a single time. The chain links TRBV5-1 to TRBJ1-2; D might be TRBD1 (6 bases). Trimming stripped 0 bases from V and 5 bases from J, with 11 bases between. Germline CDR1 and CDR2: SGHRS and YFSETQ. The CDR3 consists of 14 residues. The CDR3 loop is CASSLEGGRYGYTF. CDR3 nucleotides: TGCGCCAGCAGCTTGGAGGGGGGGCGATATGGCTACACCTTC. The entire variable domain, with the rest obtained from reference TRBV5-1 and TRBJ1-2, is as follows: KAGVTQTPRYLIKTRGQQVTLSCSPISGHRSVSWYQQTPGQGLQFLFEYFSETQRNKGNFPGRFSGRQFSNSRSEMNVSTLELGDSALYLCASSLEGGRYGYTFGSGTRLTVV.

The chain couples TRBV13 to TRBJ2-1; 10 bases line up with TRBD2. This CDR3 is built from 15 residues. In germline, CDR1 is PRHDT, CDR2 FYEKMQ (reference sequence). V was clipped by 4 bases and J by 4 bases; unmatched bases: 4. The CDR3 loop reads CASSSTSGTYNEQFF. The CDR3 nucleotides are TGTGCCAGCAGCTCCACTAGCGGGACTTACAATGAGCAGTTCTTC.

This clone was recorded only once. The chain is built from TRBV7-2 and TRBJ2-7; 8 bases are a match to TRBD1. The CDR3 has 13 amino acids. Germline CDR1 and CDR2: SGHTA and FQGNSA. Trimming took 5 bases from V and 5 from J; bases not matched to a gene: 5. The CDR3 loop reads CASSPDRGDEQYF. The CDR3 bases are TGTGCCAGCAGCCCTGACAGGGGAGACGAGCAGTACTTC.

The rearrangement links TRBV2 to TRBJ1-3; maybe TRBD1 (6 bases). CDR3 length: 16 amino acids. V lost 6 bases and J 0 bases, leaving 15 bases between the germline ends. In germline, CDR1 is SNHLY, CDR2 FYNNEI. The CDR3 loop reads CASSPLGGASGNTIYF. The CDR3 region has the DNA TGTGCCAGCAGCCCCCTAGGGGGGGCCTCTGGAAACACCATATATTTT.

The chain joins TRBV4-1 to TRBJ2-5; tentatively, D is TRBD2 (5 bases). CDR3 length: 14 amino acids. V lost 1 base and J lost 0, with 6 bases in between. Germline CDR1 reads MGHRA; CDR2 reads YSYEKL. The CDR3 DNA is TGCGCCAGCAGCCAAGCACTAGACCAAGAGACCCAGTACTTC. It codes for CASSQALDQETQYF.

The V and J genes are TRBV27 and TRBJ2-7, with D possibly TRBD1 on 6 matching bases. The germline gives CDR1 MNHEY, CDR2 SMNVEV (reference sequence). V was shortened by 5 bases and J by 2 bases, with 19 bases between the two germline ends. The CDR3 extends over 16 amino acids. CDR3 sequence (DNA): TGTGCCAGCAGTCTTCGACAGGTACTCTCCCCCTACGAGCAGTACTTC. As protein: CASSLRQVLSPYEQYF.

This CDR3 reads CASSGSGVKNEKLFF. The CDR3, as DNA: TGTGCCAGCAGTGGGTCAGGGGTCAAGAATGAAAAACTGTTTTTT. V usage is TRBV28 and J usage is TRBJ1-4; a weak D match, TRBD1 (6 bases). Germline CDR1 and CDR2: MDHEN and SYDVKM. V was cut by 5 bases and J by 5 bases, with 15 bases left in between. The CDR3 is 15 residues long.

This chain links TRBV12-3 or TRBV12-4 with TRBJ1-2, with D hard to call. V was pared by 2 bases and J by 1 base, with 5 bases between. The CDR3 extends over 13 amino acids. This CDR3 reads CASSLNSNYGYTF. The CDR3 DNA sequence: TGTGCCAGCAGTTTAAACAGTAACTATGGCTACACCTTC.

About this clone itself: One end of the junction fails to match germline, which may point to a read error. This sequence joins TRBV7-7 and TRBJ2-7; TRBD2 aligns across 14 bases. The CDR3 length is 15 residues. Germline loops: CDR1 SSHAT, CDR2 FNYEAQ (reference sequence). CDR3 nucleotide sequence: TGTGCTAGCAGCGGACTAGCGGGAGGCGACTACGAGCAGTACTTC. Protein product: CASSGLAGGDYEQYF.

J is TRBJ2-7 and V is TRBV7-3; D is unresolved. This CDR3 is built from 10 residues. V dropped 5 bases and J dropped 4 bases, with 3 bases sitting between them. Germline values: CDR1 SGHTA, CDR2 FQGTGA. This chain's CDR3 is CASSPYEQYF. CDR3 coding DNA: TGTGCCAGCAGCCCGTACGAGCAGTACTTC.

V usage is TRBV5-1 and J usage is TRBJ2-7, with 12 bases matching TRBD1. V lost 9 bases to trimming and J lost 4 bases; unmatched junction nucleotides: 14. Germline lookup yields CDR1 SGHRS and CDR2 YFSETQ. The CDR3 is made up of 16 amino acids. The CDR3 DNA is TGCGCCACAAAAACCCAGGCGGGACAGGGGGCGTACGAGCAGTACTTC. It translates to CATKTQAGQGAYEQYF. The full variable domain, rest sourced from reference TRBV5-1 and TRBJ2-7, is KAGVTQTPRYLIKTRGQQVTLSCSPISGHRSVSWYQQTPGQGLQFLFEYFSETQRNKGNFPGRFSGRQFSNSRSEMNVSTLELGDSALYLCATKTQAGQGAYEQYFGPGTRLTVT.

The V and J genes are TRBV4-1 and TRBJ2-2; D gene ambiguous. The V end lost 2 bases, the J end lost 4 bases, and 11 bases lay between the germline ends. This CDR3 has 15 amino acids. Germline assignment: CDR1 MGHRA and CDR2 YSYEKL. CDR3 in amino acids: CASSQPASFTGELFF. CDR3 in DNA: TGCGCCAGCAGCCAACCCGCTAGTTTCACCGGGGAGCTGTTTTTT.

The rearrangement joins TRBV30 to TRBJ2-7, with 11 bases that match TRBD2. The CDR3 consists of 15 residues. CDR1 is GTSNPN and CDR2 is SVGIG in the germline V gene (reference sequence). V shed 3 bases and J 0 bases; nucleotides not matched to a gene: 4. CDR3 residues: CAWSPGLAASYEQYF. CDR3 in DNA: TGTGCCTGGAGCCCGGGACTAGCGGCCTCCTACGAGCAGTACTTC.

V usage is TRBV2 and J usage is TRBJ2-7, with D possibly matching TRBD1 (6 bases). The CDR3 runs to 14 residues. With 6 bases removed from V and 0 bases from J, the gap between germline ends came to 12 bases. Germline CDR1 is SNHLY and CDR2 is FYNNEI. CDR3 DNA: TGTGCCAGCAGCAGACAGGCCAGCTCCTACGAGCAGTACTTC. Its translation: CASSRQASSYEQYF.

V usage is TRBV29-1 and J usage is TRBJ1-2; D uncertain. The CDR3 has 11 residues. CDR1 is SQVTM and CDR2 is ANQGSEA in the germline V gene. V was cut by 4 bases and J by 2 bases, with 5 bases left in between. The CDR3 region has the DNA TGCAGCGTTGCAGTAAACTATGGCTACACCTTC. Translated, it gives CSVAVNYGYTF.

This chain uses TRBV27 with TRBJ1-6, with a weak D call TRBD1 (5 bases). The germline gives CDR1 MNHEY, CDR2 SMNVEV (reference sequence). This CDR3 contains 14 residues. V was cut by 6 bases and J by 7 bases, with 13 bases left in between. This CDR3 is CASSPPGVNSPLHF. In DNA form, the CDR3 reads TGTGCCAGCAGCCCCCCGGGGGTCAATTCACCCCTCCACTTT.

The chain has TRBV19 and TRBJ2-7, with D possibly being TRBD1 (6 bases). Trimming took off 3 bases at V and 4 bases at J, with 10 bases between the two ends. Germline CDR1 LNHDA, CDR2 SQIVND (reference sequence). This CDR3 is 13 amino acids long. Written as DNA, the CDR3 is TGTGCCAGTAGTATGGGGACAAGGTACGAGCAGTACTTC. It yields the protein CASSMGTRYEQYF.

The chain carries TRBV28 and TRBJ2-4; TRBD1 agrees at 7 bases. The CDR3 totals 17 residues. CDR1 and CDR2 from the germline V gene are MDHEN and SYDVKM. The J segment lost 0 bases and the V segment lost 4 bases, leaving 9 bases of the junction unmatched. For the CDR3, the DNA is TGTGCCAGCAGTTCCTCGACTACAGGGGTAGCCAAAAACATTCAGTACTTC. It encodes CASSSSTTGVAKNIQYF.

This rearrangement joins TRBV19 to TRBJ2-2; D unresolved. V was pared by 7 bases and J by 5 bases, with 11 bases between. The CDR3 loop spans 13 amino acids. Looked up from germline, CDR1 is LNHDA and CDR2 is SQIVND (reference sequence). CDR3 amino acids: CASNRRLTGELFF. DNA of the CDR3: TGTGCCAGTAACCGGCGGCTAACCGGGGAGCTGTTTTTT.

The chain carries TRBV12-5 and TRBJ1-2, with a weak D call TRBD1 (5 bases). The V end lost 5 bases, the J end lost 5 bases, and 15 bases lay between the germline ends. Looked up from germline, CDR1 is LGHNT and CDR2 is FRNRAP. The CDR3 is 14 amino acids. CDR3 coding DNA: TGTGCTAGTGGTCGCGACAGCGTGGCGTATGGCTACACCTTC. The encoded protein is CASGRDSVAYGYTF. Filled out from reference TRBV12-5 and TRBJ1-2, the complete variable domain reads DARVTQTPRHKVTEMGQEVTMRCQPILGHNTVFWYRQTMMQGLELLAYFRNRAPLDDSGMPKDRFSAEMPDATLATLKIQPSEPRDSAVYFCASGRDSVAYGYTFGSGTRLTVV.

This chain uses TRBV30 with TRBJ1-1; the match to TRBD1 covers 7 bases. This CDR3 spans 14 amino acids. Looked up from germline, CDR1 is GTSNPN and CDR2 is SVGIG (reference sequence). V was pared by 5 bases and J by 3 bases, with 9 bases of the junction left unmatched. In nucleotides, the CDR3 is TGTGCCTGGGAGGAGACAGGGTCGGACACTGAAGCTTTCTTT. Protein sequence: CAWEETGSDTEAFF.

V gene TRBV30 combines with J gene TRBJ1-6, with a weak D call TRBD1 (5 bases). This CDR3 contains 15 residues. The V end lost 0 bases, the J end lost 5 bases, and 11 bases lay between the germline ends. Germline loops: CDR1 GTSNPN, CDR2 SVGIG (reference sequence). The CDR3 reads CAWSVQAVDNSPLHF. CDR3 DNA sequence: TGTGCCTGGAGTGTACAGGCAGTTGATAATTCACCCCTCCACTTT.